The sequence of this T cell receptor beta chain was determined in a study of T cell responses to AZD1222 COVID-19 vaccine. Study-wide points: Donors were mostly white British, more females; clonal diversity possibly underestimated.

Only in-frame clones appear in the TCRdb table, and some are missing; sequencing was by immunoSEQ multiplex PCR. The table includes 75,000 to 100,000 clones, approximately 90% detected once. About this clone itself: What it binds is unknown.

Germline loops: CDR1 SGHNT, CDR2 YYREEE (reference sequence). Unmatched junction bases numbered 6, after V lost 4 bases and J lost 4 bases. This CDR3 spans 15 amino acids. This TCR came from an adult in good health. Sequenced material: peripheral blood, taken on day 0 of AZD1222 vaccination. The chain carries TRBV5-4 and TRBJ2-7; 12 nucleotides agree with TRBD2. Here the CDR3 DNA reads TGTGCCAGCAGCCCTGGACTAGCGGGAAAGTACGAGCAGTACTTC. This translates into CASSPGLAGKYEQYF. The full variable domain, its missing parts supplied by reference TRBV5-4 and TRBJ2-7, is ETGVTQSPTHLIKTRGQQVTLRCSSQSGHNTVSWYQQALGQGPQFIFQYYREEENGRGNFPPRFSGLQFPNYSSELNVNALELDDSALYLCASSPGLAGKYEQYFGPGTRLTVT.